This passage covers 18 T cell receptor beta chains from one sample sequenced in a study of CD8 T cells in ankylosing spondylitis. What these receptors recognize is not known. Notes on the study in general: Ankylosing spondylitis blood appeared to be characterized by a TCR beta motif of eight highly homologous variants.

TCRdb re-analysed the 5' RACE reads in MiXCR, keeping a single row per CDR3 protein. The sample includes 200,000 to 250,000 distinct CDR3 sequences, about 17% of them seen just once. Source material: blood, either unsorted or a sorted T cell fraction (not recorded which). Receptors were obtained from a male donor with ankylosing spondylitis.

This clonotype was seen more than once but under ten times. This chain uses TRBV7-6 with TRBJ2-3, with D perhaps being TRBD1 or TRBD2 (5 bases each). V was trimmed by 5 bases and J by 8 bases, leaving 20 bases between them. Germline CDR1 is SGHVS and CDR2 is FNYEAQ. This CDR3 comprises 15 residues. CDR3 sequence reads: CASSPRDEGSGTQYF. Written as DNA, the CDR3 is TGTGCCAGCAGCCCCCGGGACGAAGGCTCGGGTACGCAGTATTTT.

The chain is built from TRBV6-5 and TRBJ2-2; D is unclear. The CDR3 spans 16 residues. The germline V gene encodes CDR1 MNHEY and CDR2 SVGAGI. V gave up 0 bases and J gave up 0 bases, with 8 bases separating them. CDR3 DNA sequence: TGTGCCAGCAGTTACTCGATTACCACGAACACCGGGGAGCTGTTTTTT. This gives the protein CASSYSITTNTGELFF.

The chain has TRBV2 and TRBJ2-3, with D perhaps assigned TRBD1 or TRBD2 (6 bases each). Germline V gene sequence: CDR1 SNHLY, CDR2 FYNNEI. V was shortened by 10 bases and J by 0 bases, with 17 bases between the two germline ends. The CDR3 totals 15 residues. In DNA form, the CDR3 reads TGTGCCACTAAGGGGGGAATATCTAGCACAGATACGCAGTATTTT. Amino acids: CATKGGISSTDTQYF.

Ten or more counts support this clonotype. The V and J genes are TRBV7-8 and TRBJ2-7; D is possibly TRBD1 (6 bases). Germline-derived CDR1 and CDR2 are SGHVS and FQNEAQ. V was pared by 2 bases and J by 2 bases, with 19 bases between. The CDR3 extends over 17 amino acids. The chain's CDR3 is CASSLRDIPRPTYEQYF. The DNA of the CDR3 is TGTGCCAGCAGCTTAAGGGACATACCTAGACCGACCTACGAGCAGTACTTC.

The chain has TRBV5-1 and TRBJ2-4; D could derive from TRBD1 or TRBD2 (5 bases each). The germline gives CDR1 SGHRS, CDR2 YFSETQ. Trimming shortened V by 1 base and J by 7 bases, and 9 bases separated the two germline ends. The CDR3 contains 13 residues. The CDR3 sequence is CASSLIGENIQYF. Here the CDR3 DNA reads TGCGCCAGCAGCTTGATAGGGGAGAACATTCAGTACTTC. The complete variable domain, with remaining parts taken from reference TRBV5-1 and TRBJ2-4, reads KAGVTQTPRYLIKTRGQQVTLSCSPISGHRSVSWYQQTPGQGLQFLFEYFSETQRNKGNFPGRFSGRQFSNSRSEMNVSTLELGDSALYLCASSLIGENIQYFGAGTRLSVL.

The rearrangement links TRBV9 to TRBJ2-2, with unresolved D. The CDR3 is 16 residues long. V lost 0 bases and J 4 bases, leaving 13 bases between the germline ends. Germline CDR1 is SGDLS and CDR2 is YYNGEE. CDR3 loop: CASSVEEELSTGELFF. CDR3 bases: TGTGCCAGCAGCGTAGAAGAAGAACTTAGCACCGGGGAGCTGTTTTTT.

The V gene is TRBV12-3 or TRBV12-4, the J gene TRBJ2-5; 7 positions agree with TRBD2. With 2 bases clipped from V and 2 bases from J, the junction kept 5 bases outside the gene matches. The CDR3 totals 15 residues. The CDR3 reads CASSLRVSGQETQYF. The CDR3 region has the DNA TGTGCCAGCAGTTTACGCGTTAGCGGGCAAGAGACCCAGTACTTC.

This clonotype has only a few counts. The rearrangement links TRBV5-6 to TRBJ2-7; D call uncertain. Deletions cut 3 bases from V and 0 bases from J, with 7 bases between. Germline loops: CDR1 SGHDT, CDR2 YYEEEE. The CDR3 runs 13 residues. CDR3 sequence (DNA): TGTGCCAGCAGCTCCTCGAGCTCCTACGAGCAGTACTTC. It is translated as CASSSSSSYEQYF.

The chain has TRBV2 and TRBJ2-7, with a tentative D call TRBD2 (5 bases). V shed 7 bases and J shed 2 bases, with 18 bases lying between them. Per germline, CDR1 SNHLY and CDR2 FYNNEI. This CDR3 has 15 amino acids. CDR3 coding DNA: TGTGCCAGCAAGGAGAGTAGCGATGGTCCCTACGAGCAGTACTTC. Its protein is CASKESSDGPYEQYF.

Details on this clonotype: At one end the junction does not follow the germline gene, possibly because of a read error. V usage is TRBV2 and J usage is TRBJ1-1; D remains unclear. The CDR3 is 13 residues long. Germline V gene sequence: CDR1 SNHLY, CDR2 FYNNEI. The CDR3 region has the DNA TGTGCCAGCATTCCAGGATACACTGCGGAAGTTTTCTTT. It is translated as CASIPGYTAEVFF.

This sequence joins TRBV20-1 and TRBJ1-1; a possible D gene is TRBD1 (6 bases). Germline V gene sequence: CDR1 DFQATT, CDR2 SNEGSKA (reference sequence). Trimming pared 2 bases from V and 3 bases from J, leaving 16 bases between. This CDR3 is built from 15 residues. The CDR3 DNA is TGCAGTGCTAGACCAATGGGGGGCATGGACACTGAAGCTTTCTTT. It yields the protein CSARPMGGMDTEAFF.

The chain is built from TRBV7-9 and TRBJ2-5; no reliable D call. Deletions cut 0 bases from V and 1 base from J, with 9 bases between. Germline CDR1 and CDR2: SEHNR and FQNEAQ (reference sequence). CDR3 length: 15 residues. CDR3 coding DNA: TGTGCCAGCAGCTTAGCACGTCAGGCCCAAGAGACCCAGTACTTC. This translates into CASSLARQAQETQYF.

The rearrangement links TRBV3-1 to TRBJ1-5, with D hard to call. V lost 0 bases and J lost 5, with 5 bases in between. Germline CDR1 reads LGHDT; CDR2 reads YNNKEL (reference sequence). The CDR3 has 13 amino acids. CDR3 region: CASSQDRYQPQHF. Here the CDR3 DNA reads TGTGCCAGCAGCCAAGACAGGTATCAGCCCCAGCATTTT.

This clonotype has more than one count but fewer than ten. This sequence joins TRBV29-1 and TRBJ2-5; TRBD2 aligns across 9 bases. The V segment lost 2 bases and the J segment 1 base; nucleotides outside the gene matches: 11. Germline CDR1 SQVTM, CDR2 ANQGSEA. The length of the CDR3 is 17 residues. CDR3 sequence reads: CSVESGTSYTRQETQYF. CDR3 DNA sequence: TGCAGCGTTGAATCCGGGACTAGCTATACCCGCCAAGAGACCCAGTACTTC.

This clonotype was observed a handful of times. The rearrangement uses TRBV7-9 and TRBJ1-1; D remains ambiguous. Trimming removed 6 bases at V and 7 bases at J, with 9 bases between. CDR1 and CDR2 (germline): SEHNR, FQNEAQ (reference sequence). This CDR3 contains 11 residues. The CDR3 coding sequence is TGTGCCAGCAGGGAGGTGTTTGAAGCTTTCTTT. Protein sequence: CASREVFEAFF.

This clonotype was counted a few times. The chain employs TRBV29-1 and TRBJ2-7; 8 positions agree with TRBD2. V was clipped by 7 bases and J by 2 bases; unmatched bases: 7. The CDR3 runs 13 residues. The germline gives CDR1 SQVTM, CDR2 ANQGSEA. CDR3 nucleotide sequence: TGCAGCGCCGCCGCGGGGGGAGCCTACGAGCAGTACTTC. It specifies CSAAAGGAYEQYF.

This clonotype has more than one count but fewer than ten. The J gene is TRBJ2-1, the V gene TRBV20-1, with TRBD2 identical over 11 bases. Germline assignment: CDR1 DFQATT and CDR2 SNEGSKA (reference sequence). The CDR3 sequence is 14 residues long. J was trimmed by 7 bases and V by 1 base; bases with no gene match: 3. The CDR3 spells CSARGLAGMNEQFF. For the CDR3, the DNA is TGCAGTGCTAGAGGACTAGCGGGAATGAATGAGCAGTTCTTC.

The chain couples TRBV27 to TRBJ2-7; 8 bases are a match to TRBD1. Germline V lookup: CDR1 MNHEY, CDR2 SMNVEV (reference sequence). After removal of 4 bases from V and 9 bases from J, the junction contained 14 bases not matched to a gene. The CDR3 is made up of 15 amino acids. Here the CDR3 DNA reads TGTGCCAGCAGTTCCAGGACAGGGTTTCCCTTGGCGCAGTACTTC. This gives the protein CASSSRTGFPLAQYF.